A selection of T cell receptor beta chains follows, all from one sample in a study of regulatory T cells in long-lasting Graves disease. TCRdb fed the multiplex PCR reads into MiXCR, producing one record per CDR3 protein. The sample includes approximately 300,000 distinct CDR3 sequences, over 15% of them seen just once. The sequences come from peripheral blood mononuclear cells (PBMCs), collected at new diagnosis, from a patient treated with antithyroid drugs. The receptor set was obtained from a female donor with Graves disease. Both conserved end residues are part of each CDR3. A D gene is named only where the DNA matches it firmly. For some rows the clone size is stated as once, few or many, or as a class when expanded; others skip it.

V gene: TRBV11-3; J gene: TRBJ2-7; D gene: .; clone size: .; CDR3 DNA: TGTGCCAGCAGTCTCCGGGACGACTCCTACGAGCAGTACTTC; CDR3 protein: CASSLRDDSYEQYF
V gene: TRBV5-1; J gene: TRBJ1-1; D gene: .; clone size: many; CDR3 DNA: TGCGCCAGCAGCCCCGGGACGACGAACACTGAAGCTTTCTTT; CDR3 protein: CASSPGTTNTEAFF
V gene: TRBV11-3; J gene: TRBJ2-2; D gene: .; clone size: many; CDR3 DNA: TGTGCCAGCAGCTTACGACGGACGAACACCGGGGAGCTGTTTTTT; CDR3 protein: CASSLRRTNTGELFF
V gene: TRBV27; J gene: TRBJ2-1; D gene: TRBD2; clone size: many; CDR3 DNA: TGTGCCAGCAGTTGGGGACTAGCGGGCTACAATGAGCAGTTCTTC; CDR3 protein: CASSWGLAGYNEQFF
V gene: TRBV29-1; J gene: TRBJ2-1; D gene: TRBD2; clone size: .; CDR3 DNA: TGCAGCGTTCTGACTAGCGGGAGGGCAAGCTCCTACAATGAGCAGTTCTTC; CDR3 protein: CSVLTSGRASSYNEQFF
V gene: TRBV7-2; J gene: TRBJ2-2; D gene: .; clone size: few; CDR3 DNA: TGTGCCAGCAGCCCACCGGGCAGGGGCGACACCGGGGAGCTGTTTTTT; CDR3 protein: CASSPPGRGDTGELFF
V gene: TRBV28; J gene: TRBJ2-7; D gene: .; clone size: many; CDR3 DNA: TGTGCCAGCATGAGCGAGGCCTACGAGCAGTACTTC; CDR3 protein: CASMSEAYEQYF
V gene: TRBV15; J gene: TRBJ2-2; D gene: TRBD2; clone size: few; CDR3 DNA: TGTGCCACCGGGGGGGGGAGGACTACCGGGGAGCTGTTTTTT; CDR3 protein: CATGGGRTTGELFF
V gene: TRBV28; J gene: TRBJ1-3; D gene: .; clone size: .; CDR3 DNA: TGTGCCAGCAGTGGGGGGATGGCGACTGGAAACACCATATATTTT; CDR3 protein: CASSGGMATGNTIYF
V gene: TRBV9; J gene: TRBJ2-5; D gene: .; clone size: .; CDR3 DNA: TGTGCCAGCAGCGTACGCGGTGGGGAGCCCGAGACCCAGTACTTC; CDR3 protein: CASSVRGGEPETQYF
V gene: TRBV6-1; J gene: TRBJ1-6; D gene: .; clone size: many; CDR3 DNA: TGTGCCAGCAGCCTAGACGGGGATGACTCCTATAATTCACCCCTCCACTTT; CDR3 protein: CASSLDGDDSYNSPLHF
V gene: TRBV28; J gene: TRBJ2-1; D gene: .; clone size: few; CDR3 DNA: TGTGCCAGCGAGGGGGGGCTCCTCTCCTACAATGAGCAGTTCTTC; CDR3 protein: CASEGGLLSYNEQFF
V gene: TRBV28; J gene: TRBJ2-1; D gene: TRBD2; clone size: many; CDR3 DNA: TGTGCCAGCAGTTGGGGGACTAGCGGGAGTGGTTACAATGAGCAGTTCTTC; CDR3 protein: CASSWGTSGSGYNEQFF
V gene: TRBV2; J gene: TRBJ2-2; D gene: TRBD1; clone size: .; CDR3 DNA: TGTGCCAGCAGCCGGACAGGGGTGGATTCCGGGGAGCTGTTTTTT; CDR3 protein: CASSRTGVDSGELFF
V gene: TRBV2; J gene: TRBJ2-2; D gene: TRBD2; clone size: .; CDR3 DNA: TGTGCCAGCAGTTTAACGGGGGGGCAAGGCGGGGAGCTGTTTTTT; CDR3 protein: CASSLTGGQGGELFF
V gene: TRBV7-7; J gene: TRBJ2-1; D gene: .; clone size: many; CDR3 DNA: TGTGCTAGCAGCTCCACCGGGCTCCATGAGCAGTTCTTC; CDR3 protein: CASSSTGLHEQFF
V gene: TRBV20-1; J gene: TRBJ2-5; D gene: .; clone size: many; CDR3 DNA: TGCAGTGCTAGATCAACAGGGCGGCGGGAGACCCAGTACTTC; CDR3 protein: CSARSTGRRETQYF
V gene: TRBV11-2; J gene: TRBJ2-3; D gene: .; clone size: .; CDR3 DNA: TGTGCCAGCGCCCTACCCGGGGGATGGTATGAGACAGATACGCAGTATTTT; CDR3 protein: CASALPGGWYETDTQYF
V gene: TRBV4-2; J gene: TRBJ1-5; D gene: .; clone size: many; CDR3 DNA: TGTGCCAGCAGCCAAGGGGCAGAGGACAATCAGCCCCAGCATTTT; CDR3 protein: CASSQGAEDNQPQHF
V gene: TRBV5-6; J gene: TRBJ2-3; D gene: .; clone size: few; CDR3 DNA: TGTGCCAGCAGCTTGGTGGCTAGCGCGAGGGATACGCAGTATTTT; CDR3 protein: CASSLVASARDTQYF
V gene: TRBV9; J gene: TRBJ2-3; D gene: .; clone size: .; CDR3 DNA: TGTGCCAGCAGCGTATATCCCGAGGATACGCAGTATTTT; CDR3 protein: CASSVYPEDTQYF
V gene: TRBV5-4; J gene: TRBJ2-1; D gene: .; clone size: few; CDR3 DNA: TGTGCCAGCAGCCCGGAGGGCGGGACCTCGTACAATGAGCAGTTCTTC; CDR3 protein: CASSPEGGTSYNEQFF
V gene: TRBV14; J gene: TRBJ1-5; D gene: .; clone size: many; CDR3 DNA: TGTGCCAGCAGCCCGCGCCGGGGAAATCAGCCCCAGCATTTT; CDR3 protein: CASSPRRGNQPQHF
V gene: TRBV11-1; J gene: TRBJ1-5; D gene: TRBD1; clone size: many; CDR3 DNA: TGTGCCAGCAGTGCCGGGACAGGGACCAATCAGCCCCAGCATTTT; CDR3 protein: CASSAGTGTNQPQHF
V gene: TRBV7-9; J gene: TRBJ2-1; D gene: TRBD2; clone size: many; CDR3 DNA: TGTGCCAGCAGCTTCAGACTAGCGGGAGACAATGAGCAGTTCTTC; CDR3 protein: CASSFRLAGDNEQFF
V gene: TRBV28; J gene: TRBJ2-5; D gene: .; clone size: many; CDR3 DNA: TGTGCCAGCAGCTCCTTGGGAGAGACCCAGTACTTC; CDR3 protein: CASSSLGETQYF
V gene: TRBV5-1; J gene: TRBJ2-7; D gene: .; clone size: many; CDR3 DNA: TGCGCCAGCAGCTTGCTCGGCTCCTACGAGCAGTACTTC; CDR3 protein: CASSLLGSYEQYF
V gene: TRBV20-1; J gene: TRBJ2-1; D gene: TRBD2; clone size: few; CDR3 DNA: TGCAGTGCTAGAGTCAGGGGACTAGCGGGAGGTACCTACAATGAGCAGTTCTTC; CDR3 protein: CSARVRGLAGGTYNEQFF
V gene: TRBV6-1; J gene: TRBJ2-5; D gene: .; clone size: many; CDR3 DNA: TGTGCCAGCAGACGAGACAGATCAGAGACCCAGTACTTC; CDR3 protein: CASRRDRSETQYF
V gene: TRBV20-1; J gene: TRBJ2-1; D gene: .; clone size: many; CDR3 DNA: TGCAGTGCTAGCCCTCGGGCTAGCGCAGAGTTCTTC; CDR3 protein: CSASPRASAEFF
V gene: TRBV6-1; J gene: TRBJ2-5; D gene: TRBD2; clone size: few; CDR3 DNA: TGTGCCAGCTGCCGTGAGTGGGATAGCGGGAGGGGAGAGACCCAGTACTTC; CDR3 protein: CASCREWDSGRGETQYF
V gene: TRBV7-8; J gene: TRBJ2-7; D gene: TRBD2; clone size: many; CDR3 DNA: TGTGCCAGCAGCCTCGGCCGGGAGGGCTCCTACGAGCAGTACTTC; CDR3 protein: CASSLGREGSYEQYF
V gene: TRBV7-8; J gene: TRBJ2-7; D gene: .; clone size: many; CDR3 DNA: TGTGCCAGCAGCCGCACTAACTCCTACGAGCAGTACTTC; CDR3 protein: CASSRTNSYEQYF
V gene: TRBV18; J gene: TRBJ1-1; D gene: .; clone size: .; CDR3 DNA: TGTGCCAGCTCACCACGGACAACGGGGGCTGAAGCTTTCTTT; CDR3 protein: CASSPRTTGAEAFF
V gene: TRBV29-1; J gene: TRBJ2-3; D gene: TRBD2; clone size: many; CDR3 DNA: TGCAGCGCTAATGCAGCGGGAGTGACAGATACGCAGTATTTT; CDR3 protein: CSANAAGVTDTQYF
V gene: TRBV2; J gene: TRBJ1-2; D gene: .; clone size: .; CDR3 DNA: TGTGCCAGCAAAGGACGGGAGGAGATCGATGGCTACACCTTC; CDR3 protein: CASKGREEIDGYTF
V gene: TRBV7-9; J gene: TRBJ1-6; D gene: TRBD1; clone size: few; CDR3 DNA: TGTGCCAGCAGCTACGACAGGGGTTCTCTCTCACCCCTCCACTTT; CDR3 protein: CASSYDRGSLSPLHF
V gene: TRBV6-5; J gene: TRBJ1-2; D gene: .; clone size: few; CDR3 DNA: TGTGCCAGCAGTTACTCGCGGGCCTCATATGGCTACACCTTC; CDR3 protein: CASSYSRASYGYTF
V gene: TRBV19; J gene: TRBJ1-5; D gene: TRBD1; clone size: many; CDR3 DNA: TGTGCCAGTAGTATAGGGGGGACAGGGACTAATCAGCCCCAGCATTTT; CDR3 protein: CASSIGGTGTNQPQHF
V gene: TRBV20-1; J gene: TRBJ2-1; D gene: TRBD2; clone size: many; CDR3 DNA: TGCAGTGCCGGACTAGCCCTCAATGAGCAGTTCTTC; CDR3 protein: CSAGLALNEQFF
V gene: TRBV10-3; J gene: TRBJ2-5; D gene: TRBD1; clone size: many; CDR3 DNA: TGTGCCATCAGTGAGTCGCCTGGGACAGGGGAGCGGGAGACCCAGTACTTC; CDR3 protein: CAISESPGTGERETQYF
V gene: TRBV6-5; J gene: TRBJ2-4; D gene: .; clone size: many; CDR3 DNA: TGTGCCAGCAGTTACGAGGGGGGCATTCAGTACTTC; CDR3 protein: CASSYEGGIQYF
V gene: TRBV5-1; J gene: TRBJ2-3; D gene: TRBD2; clone size: many; CDR3 DNA: TGCGCCAGCAGCATCCCTCAGACTAGCGGGAGCACAGATACGCAGTATTTT; CDR3 protein: CASSIPQTSGSTDTQYF
V gene: TRBV6-1; J gene: TRBJ1-5; D gene: TRBD1; clone size: many; CDR3 DNA: TGTGCCAGCAGCTCACCACCGGGACAGAAAAGCAATCAGCCCCAGCATTTT; CDR3 protein: CASSSPPGQKSNQPQHF
V gene: TRBV3-1; J gene: TRBJ2-7; D gene: .; clone size: many; CDR3 DNA: TGTGCCAGCAGCCAATGGCCGTCAGGGACTCGAGCCTACGAGCAGTACTTC; CDR3 protein: CASSQWPSGTRAYEQYF
V gene: TRBV2; J gene: TRBJ2-1; D gene: TRBD2; clone size: many; CDR3 DNA: TGTGCCAGCAGTGAAAGCGGGAGCACCTACAATGAGCAGTTCTTC; CDR3 protein: CASSESGSTYNEQFF
V gene: TRBV4-1; J gene: TRBJ2-7; D gene: .; clone size: many; CDR3 DNA: TGCGCCAGCAGCCTATGGGACGGCTACGAGCAGTACTTC; CDR3 protein: CASSLWDGYEQYF
V gene: TRBV5-1; J gene: TRBJ1-1; D gene: TRBD1; clone size: many; CDR3 DNA: TGCGCCAGCAGCTCTGGACCGGGACAGGGGCAAGCTTTCTTT; CDR3 protein: CASSSGPGQGQAFF
V gene: TRBV6-2/TRBV6-3; J gene: TRBJ1-5; D gene: .; clone size: .; CDR3 DNA: TGTGCCAGTGGGCGGGGGTTAAGCAATCAGCCCCAGCATTTT; CDR3 protein: CASGRGLSNQPQHF
V gene: TRBV29-1; J gene: TRBJ1-5; D gene: .; clone size: .; CDR3 DNA: TGCAGCGTTGAAACGGGCGGCTATCAGCCCCAGCATTTT; CDR3 protein: CSVETGGYQPQHF
V gene: TRBV20-1; J gene: TRBJ1-1; D gene: TRBD1; clone size: many; CDR3 DNA: TGCAGTGCCCCCGGGACAGGGATTTTTGAAGCTTTCTTT; CDR3 protein: CSAPGTGIFEAFF
V gene: TRBV4-1; J gene: TRBJ1-1; D gene: TRBD1; clone size: many; CDR3 DNA: TGCGCCAGCAGCCTCCGACAGGGCGCTCCTGAAGCTTTCTTT; CDR3 protein: CASSLRQGAPEAFF
V gene: TRBV5-4; J gene: TRBJ2-3; D gene: .; clone size: few; CDR3 DNA: TGTGCCAGCATCCCCGACAGCAGTATAACAGATACGCAGTATTTT; CDR3 protein: CASIPDSSITDTQYF
V gene: TRBV12-3/TRBV12-4; J gene: TRBJ2-5; D gene: TRBD1; clone size: .; CDR3 DNA: TGTGCCAGCAGTTTCACCGGGACAGGGTCAGGGGAGACCCAGTACTTC; CDR3 protein: CASSFTGTGSGETQYF
V gene: TRBV28; J gene: TRBJ2-7; D gene: TRBD1; clone size: many; CDR3 DNA: TGTGCCAGCGCGATCGGGACAGGACGTTCCTACGAGCAGTACTTC; CDR3 protein: CASAIGTGRSYEQYF